This T cell receptor (beta chain) was identified in a study of OX40 agonist ivuxolimab in advanced cancers. Study-wide background: At doses from 0.01 to 10 mg/kg, patients were given intravenous ivuxolimab every 2 weeks. Study-wide results and limits: The average count of expanded clones was higher among CD8+ T cells than among CD4+.

Regarding this clone: What it binds is not known.

The assay was immunoSEQ multiplex PCR, and TCRdb's table has in-frame clones only and misses some. The data hold roughly 80,000 clones, with 90% observed a single time. V was cut by 0 bases and J by 6 bases, with 14 bases left in between. The germline CDR1 and CDR2 sequences are SGHTA and FQGNSA. CDR3 length: 15 amino acids. Sequencing used CD4+ or CD8+ T cells sorted from blood, obtained in a trial of the OX40 agonist ivuxolimab. The sequence was collected from an adult with an advanced solid tumor such as melanoma, head and neck, liver or kidney cancer. The J gene is TRBJ1-2, the V gene TRBV7-2; a possible D gene is TRBD1 (6 bases). CDR3 sequence (DNA): TGTGCCAGCAGCTTAGCGGGCTTCGGGGGCAATGGCTACACCTTC. Protein sequence: CASSLAGFGGNGYTF. The variable domain in full, with the rest retrieved from reference TRBV7-2 and TRBJ1-2, is GAGVSQSPSNKVTEKGKDVELRCDPISGHTALYWYRQSLGQGLEFLIYFQGNSAPDKSGLPSDRFSAERTGGSVSTLTIQRTQQEDSAVYLCASSLAGFGGNGYTFGSGTRLTVV.